A single sample is the source of the 10 T cell receptor beta chains below, sequenced in a study of Tregs in tolerant kidney transplant recipients. Sequencing was performed with immunoSEQ multiplex PCR; in TCRdb, only in-frame clones are kept and a portion is missing. The sample contains around 120,000 clones, around nine tenths of which appear only once. Sample: CD4+ T cells from blood. All receptors derive from a human donor in good health.

V gene TRBV29-1 combines with J gene TRBJ1-2; D might be TRBD1 (5 bases). V lost 3 bases and J lost 5, with 13 bases in between. CDR1 is SQVTM, CDR2 ANQGSEA, per germline. This CDR3 comprises 13 residues. This chain's CDR3 is CSVDWGRAYGYTF. CDR3 DNA: TGCAGCGTTGATTGGGGCAGGGCTTATGGCTACACCTTC.

This chain joins TRBV11-2 and TRBJ2-1; D unresolved. This CDR3 is built from 16 residues. Trimming removed 5 bases from V and 6 bases from J, with 20 bases in between. CDR1 is SGHAT and CDR2 is FQNNGV in the germline V gene. CDR3: CASSTPWQLFVNEQFF. In DNA, the CDR3 is TGTGCCAGCAGCACGCCTTGGCAGCTCTTCGTCAATGAGCAGTTCTTC.

The V gene is TRBV29-1, the J gene TRBJ2-5; D not certain. Deletions cut 4 bases from V and 2 bases from J, with 14 bases between. Germline assignment: CDR1 SQVTM and CDR2 ANQGSEA. CDR3 length equals 14 residues. The CDR3 protein is CSVVPLGRQETQYF. The CDR3 DNA reads as TGCAGCGTTGTCCCTTTGGGTAGGCAAGAGACCCAGTACTTC.

J is TRBJ2-5 and V is TRBV5-1; D tentatively reads TRBD1 or TRBD2 (5 bases each). Deletions cut 8 bases from V and 5 bases from J, with 19 bases between. The CDR3 contains 14 residues. Germline V gene sequence: CDR1 SGHRS, CDR2 YFSETQ. The CDR3 protein is CASSKRAGRETQYF. The CDR3 DNA follows: TGCGCCAGTAGCAAGAGGGCAGGGCGGGAGACCCAGTACTTC.

This clone occurred a few times. The chain uses TRBV30 and TRBJ1-4, with D maybe TRBD1 (6 bases). CDR3 size: 13 residues. CDR1 GTSNPN and CDR2 SVGIG come from the germline V gene (reference sequence). Trimming pared 4 bases from V and 3 bases from J, leaving 9 bases between. The CDR3: CAWNRDPNEKLFF. DNA of the CDR3: TGTGCCTGGAACAGGGACCCTAATGAAAAACTGTTTTTT.

The chain recombines TRBV6-1 with TRBJ1-1; D gene uncertain. The V gene lost 10 bases and the J gene lost 4 bases, with 7 bases spanning the gap. The germline CDR1 and CDR2 sequences are MNHNS and SASEGT. The CDR3 runs 10 residues. CDR3 sequence (DNA): TGTGCCACACTCAGCACTGAAGCTTTCTTT. Its protein is CATLSTEAFF.

The J gene is TRBJ1-5, the V gene TRBV6-1; tentatively, D is TRBD1 (6 bases). Germline CDR1 reads MNHNS; CDR2 reads SASEGT. V was clipped by 3 bases and J by 4 bases, with 10 bases between them. This CDR3 region has 14 residues. The CDR3 loop reads CASSDQGRNQPQHF. The CDR3 coding sequence is TGTGCCAGCAGTGACCAGGGGAGGAATCAGCCCCAGCATTTT.

The chain uses TRBV6-5 and TRBJ2-7; D not resolved. The CDR3 is 15 amino acids. V was pared by 3 bases and J by 3 bases, with 15 bases between. Germline V gene data show CDR1 as MNHEY and CDR2 as SVGAGI. The CDR3 protein is CASSYARTAGYEQYF. The DNA for the CDR3 is TGTGCCAGCAGTTATGCCCGCACAGCTGGCTACGAGCAGTACTTC.

The chain carries TRBV7-2 and TRBJ2-1, with 11 nucleotides matching TRBD1. Trimming cost V 4 bases and J 3 bases; bases outside gene matches: 2. The CDR3 sequence is 15 residues long. Germline V gene data show CDR1 as SGHTA and CDR2 as FQGNSA. The CDR3 sequence is CASSSGQGVYNEQFF. The CDR3 region has the DNA TGTGCCAGCAGCTCGGGACAGGGGGTCTACAATGAGCAGTTCTTC.

The J gene is TRBJ2-5, the V gene TRBV5-1; D may be TRBD1 or TRBD2 (5 bases each). Germline lookup yields CDR1 SGHRS and CDR2 YFSETQ. The CDR3 extends over 14 amino acids. V was clipped by 2 bases and J by 1 base, with 9 bases between them. The CDR3 DNA follows: TGCGCCAGCAGCTTACGGGGACCCCAAGAGACCCAGTACTTC. Protein product: CASSLRGPQETQYF.